The 23 T cell receptor beta chains reported below all come from one sample, sequenced in a study of shared clonotypes between healthy human individuals (dated by TCRdb to about 2020). Libraries were prepared through the immunoSEQ multiplex PCR assay. The clones in this table, taken by TCRdb from immuneACCESS, are in-frame only. Not every clone is retained; where verified, under half of the shortfall comes from an unresolved V gene, and the cause of the rest is unknown. The sample table holds about 1.1 million clones, of which around 77% were seen once. The ten biggest clones cover 0.89% of the sample. The sample comprised memory CD4+ T cells from PBMCs. Reading the label with the study, this specimen's cell subset or site is: CD45RA-negative fraction. All receptors come from a man between 18 and 35 years old in good health. Some clones in this sample may be carry-over from other donors' samples.

DNA for the CDR3: TGTGCCAGCAGTTTCGCGAGGGGCGAGCAGTACTTC. This codes for CASSFARGEQYF. This chain connects TRBV28 to TRBJ2-7, with D perhaps assigned TRBD1 or TRBD2 (5 bases each). The V and J ends lost 3 bases and 6 bases respectively, with 9 bases between them. Germline loops: CDR1 MDHEN, CDR2 SYDVKM. The CDR3 contains 12 residues.

This clone has a single count. The V and J genes are TRBV28 and TRBJ2-1, with 12 bases matching TRBD2. The V segment lost 4 bases and the J segment 6 bases; nucleotides outside the gene matches: 7. Germline assignment: CDR1 MDHEN and CDR2 SYDVKM. CDR3 length: 16 residues. The CDR3 here is CASSSWTSGDTNEQFF. The DNA for the CDR3 is TGTGCCAGCAGTTCTTGGACTAGCGGGGACACCAATGAGCAGTTCTTC.

This clone showed up just once. CDR3 loop: CASSLVLLSGIQYF. CDR3 bases: TGTGCCAGCAGCTTAGTTCTCCTCTCGGGCATTCAGTACTTC. The rearrangement links TRBV11-2 to TRBJ2-4, with D hard to call. V was trimmed by 1 base and J by 9 bases, leaving 13 bases between them. Germline-derived CDR1 and CDR2 are SGHAT and FQNNGV. This CDR3 spans 14 amino acids.

This chain links TRBV7-2 with TRBJ2-3; D gene uncertain. V shed 5 bases and J shed 6 bases, with 15 bases lying between them. The germline V gene has CDR1 SGHTA and CDR2 FQGNSA. The CDR3 length is 14 residues. This CDR3 is CASSPRGARDTQYF. The CDR3 DNA reads as TGTGCCAGCAGCCCCCGAGGAGCGAGGGATACGCAGTATTTT.

The CDR3 DNA reads TGCGCCAGCAGCGCACCTCCGGGACAGGGTAGCACAGATACGCAGTATTTT. As protein: CASSAPPGQGSTDTQYF. The rearrangement joins TRBV5-1 to TRBJ2-3; TRBD1 matches at 9 bases. The CDR3 runs 17 residues. Germline V gene data show CDR1 as SGHRS and CDR2 as YFSETQ. Trimming took 4 bases from V and 0 from J; bases not matched to a gene: 9.

Comment on this clone: Germline is not matched at one junction end, which may reflect a read error. The chain combines TRBV7-2 with TRBJ2-4, with D hard to call. The CDR3 runs 15 residues. Looked up from germline, CDR1 is SGHTA and CDR2 is FQGNSA. CDR3 sequence (DNA): TGTGCCAGCCGCTTTGGAGATCTAGCCAAAAACATTCAGTACTTC. It specifies CASRFGDLAKNIQYF.

This clone has at least ten counts. This sample includes further DNA sequences coding for the same CDR3. The V call is TRBV9, the J call TRBJ1-2; D is uncertain. Germline V lookup: CDR1 SGDLS, CDR2 YYNGEE. The CDR3 is 12 amino acids. V was cut by 2 bases and J by 7 bases, with 9 bases left in between. CDR3 sequence: CASSVEAGGYTF. Written as DNA, the CDR3 is TGTGCCAGCAGCGTTGAGGCGGGTGGCTACACCTTC.

The chain employs TRBV27 and TRBJ2-1; 12 nucleotides line up with TRBD2. The CDR3 contains 15 residues. CDR1 and CDR2 (germline): MNHEY, SMNVEV (reference sequence). J lost 8 bases, V lost 7 bases, and 9 bases had no gene match. The CDR3 DNA follows: TGTGCCAGCAAGACCCCGACTAGCGGGAGCCATGAGCAGTTCTTC. Amino acid sequence: CASKTPTSGSHEQFF.

The V and J genes are TRBV28 and TRBJ1-6; D is uncertain. Trimming pared 2 bases from V and 7 bases from J, leaving 9 bases between. Germline V lookup: CDR1 MDHEN, CDR2 SYDVKM. The CDR3 extends over 14 amino acids. CDR3 in DNA: TGTGCCAGCAGTTTAGTCGGGAGGAATTCACCCCTCCACTTT. Translation: CASSLVGRNSPLHF.

The rearrangement uses TRBV7-9 and TRBJ2-7; TRBD2 might be the D (6 bases). This CDR3 region has 15 residues. Trimming cost V 6 bases and J 0 bases, with 15 bases left between them. Germline loops: CDR1 SEHNR, CDR2 FQNEAQ (reference sequence). This chain's CDR3 is CASSHGTRSSYEQYF. The DNA of the CDR3 is TGTGCCAGCAGTCACGGGACTCGGAGCTCCTACGAGCAGTACTTC. The whole variable domain, filled in from reference TRBV7-9 and TRBJ2-7, reads DTGVSQNPRHKITKRGQNVTFRCDPISEHNRLYWYRQTLGQGPEFLTYFQNEAQLEKSRLLSDRFSAERPKGSFSTLEIQRTEQGDSAMYLCASSHGTRSSYEQYFGPGTRLTVT.

The chain combines TRBV25-1 with TRBJ1-2; D unresolved. The CDR3 has 13 amino acids. Trimming took 3 bases from V and 6 from J, leaving 11 bases between them. CDR1 is MGHDK, CDR2 SYGVNS, per germline. The CDR3, as DNA: TGTGCCAGCAGTGAGGTTTTTGGAGATGGCTACACCTTC. Translating it yields CASSEVFGDGYTF.

This rearrangement joins TRBV2 to TRBJ2-7; no clear D gene. Germline CDR1 SNHLY, CDR2 FYNNEI. Between the trimmed V and J ends, which lost 10 bases and 7 bases, there was a span of 11 bases. This CDR3 has 10 residues. In nucleotides, the CDR3 is TGTGCCACCCGGTTAGGGGAGCAGTACTTC. This gives the protein CATRLGEQYF.

The chain links TRBV11-3 to TRBJ2-7, with D maybe TRBD2 (6 bases). Between the trimmed V and J ends, which lost 2 bases and 5 bases, there was a span of 13 bases. Per the germline V gene, CDR1 is SGHNT and CDR2 is YENEEA. The CDR3 runs to 14 residues. DNA for the CDR3: TGTGCCAGCAGCTTATCTAGCGCAGGTGACGAGCAGTACTTC. Translating it yields CASSLSSAGDEQYF.

This chain joins TRBV7-9 and TRBJ2-1, with TRBD2 matching 13 bases. This CDR3 has 15 residues. Germline V gene lookup returns CDR1 SEHNR and CDR2 FQNEAQ (reference sequence). V dropped 4 bases and J dropped 10; count of bases not matched to a gene: 7. The CDR3 is CASSSVGLAGMEQFF. For the CDR3, the DNA is TGTGCCAGCAGCTCCGTGGGACTAGCGGGGATGGAGCAGTTCTTC.

V is TRBV7-9 and J is TRBJ2-7, with D perhaps being TRBD1 or TRBD2 (5 bases each). The CDR3 length is 15 residues. The V end lost 2 bases, the J end lost 3 bases, and 14 bases lay between the germline ends. Germline V gives CDR1 SEHNR, CDR2 FQNEAQ (reference sequence). CDR3 loop: CASSLLRDGDYEQYF. The CDR3 nucleotides are TGTGCCAGCAGCTTATTGAGGGACGGAGACTACGAGCAGTACTTC.

This clone occurred once. The chain combines TRBV7-9 with TRBJ2-7, with D possibly matching TRBD2 (6 bases). V was clipped by 5 bases and J by 0 bases, with 11 bases between them. CDR3 length equals 14 residues. From germline, CDR1 is SEHNR and CDR2 FQNEAQ (reference sequence). CDR3 residues: CASSAGQSSYEQYF. The CDR3 coding sequence is TGTGCCAGCAGCGCGGGGCAGAGCTCCTACGAGCAGTACTTC.

This clone was seen a handful of times. The rearrangement uses TRBV7-9 and TRBJ1-4; D is uncertain. Deletions cut 5 bases from V and 5 bases from J, with 9 bases between. CDR3 length equals 13 residues. Germline CDR1 is SEHNR and CDR2 is FQNEAQ (reference sequence). For the CDR3, the DNA is TGTGCCAGCAGCCCTGTGGGAAATGAAAAACTGTTTTTT. Its translation is CASSPVGNEKLFF. Looking up the rest from reference TRBV7-9 and TRBJ1-4 gives the full variable domain: DTGVSQNPRHKITKRGQNVTFRCDPISEHNRLYWYRQTLGQGPEFLTYFQNEAQLEKSRLLSDRFSAERPKGSFSTLEIQRTEQGDSAMYLCASSPVGNEKLFFGSGTQLSVL.

The chain employs TRBV30 and TRBJ2-2, with D unresolved. From germline, CDR1 is GTSNPN and CDR2 SVGIG (reference sequence). The V end lost 2 bases, the J end lost 1 base, and 5 bases lay between the germline ends. CDR3 length: 13 residues. CDR3 sequence (DNA): TGTGCCTGGAGTCTCGGGAACACCGGGGAGCTGTTTTTT. Residues: CAWSLGNTGELFF. Drawing the rest from reference TRBV30 and TRBJ2-2, the complete variable domain is SQTIHQWPATLVQPVGSPLSLECTVEGTSNPNLYWYRQAAGRGLQLLFYSVGIGQISSEVPQNLSASRPQDRQFILSSKKLLLSDSGFYLCAWSLGNTGELFFGEGSRLTVL.

This clone came up once. This rearrangement joins TRBV9 to TRBJ2-5; the D gene could be TRBD1 or TRBD2 (6 bases each). Trimming took 4 bases from V and 5 from J, leaving 15 bases between them. Germline lookup yields CDR1 SGDLS and CDR2 YYNGEE. The CDR3 loop spans 14 amino acids. CDR3 bases: TGTGCCAGCAGCCCCCGGGGGCTCTGGGAGACCCAGTACTTC. It translates to CASSPRGLWETQYF. Full variable domain (rest looked up from reference TRBV9 and TRBJ2-5): DSGVTQTPKHLITATGQRVTLRCSPRSGDLSVYWYQQSLDQGLQFLIQYYNGEERAKGNILERFSAQQFPDLHSELNLSSLELGDSALYFCASSPRGLWETQYFGPGTRLLVL.

This clone was counted between two and nine times. The CDR3 is CASSSPGVGDVRNIQYF. DNA for the CDR3: TGTGCCAGCAGTTCGCCGGGCGTCGGGGACGTACGGAACATTCAGTACTTC. The J gene is TRBJ2-4, the V gene TRBV28, with D perhaps TRBD1 or TRBD2 (5 bases each). V shed 4 bases and J shed 7 bases, with 23 bases lying between them. The CDR3 has 17 amino acids. The germline V gene encodes CDR1 MDHEN and CDR2 SYDVKM.

This clone was seen only a few times. The chain carries TRBV27 and TRBJ2-3; 11 bases match TRBD1. The CDR3 is 15 amino acids. Germline loops: CDR1 MNHEY, CDR2 SMNVEV (reference sequence). Losses at the gene ends were 1 base for V and 8 bases for J; bases not matched to a gene: 5. In DNA form, the CDR3 reads TGTGCCAGCAGTTTATATGGACAGGGGGCAGGTACGCAGTATTTT. Amino acids: CASSLYGQGAGTQYF.

CDR3 sequence reads: CASSWGLADTDTQYF. CDR3 coding DNA: TGTGCCAGCAGCTGGGGACTAGCGGACACAGATACGCAGTATTTT. The genes are TRBV11-2 and TRBJ2-3, with 11 bases matching TRBD2. CDR3 size: 15 residues. V lost 4 bases and J lost 2; bases outside the gene matches: 2. Germline CDR1 and CDR2: SGHAT and FQNNGV.

Only a few counts were recorded for this clone. The chain has TRBV7-9 and TRBJ2-3; D is possibly TRBD1 (5 bases). Trimming stripped 2 bases from V and 4 bases from J, with 10 bases between. Germline assignment: CDR1 SEHNR and CDR2 FQNEAQ (reference sequence). The CDR3 consists of 14 residues. DNA of the CDR3: TGTGCCAGCAGCTTATCCCCACAGGCAGATACGCAGTATTTT. The encoded protein is CASSLSPQADTQYF. Full variable domain (remainder filled in from reference TRBV7-9 and TRBJ2-3): DTGVSQNPRHKITKRGQNVTFRCDPISEHNRLYWYRQTLGQGPEFLTYFQNEAQLEKSRLLSDRFSAERPKGSFSTLEIQRTEQGDSAMYLCASSLSPQADTQYFGPGTRLTVL.